This entry is about one T cell receptor beta chain. Its antigen is currently unknown. This entry belongs to a study of T cell repertoires in cytomegalovirus infection. Across the study: A matching HLA type, together with CMV infection, was signaled by public TCR beta signatures.

There are 16 residues in the CDR3. In germline, CDR1 is MNHEY, CDR2 SMNVEV (reference sequence). The trim removed 4 bases at V and 4 bases at J, leaving 11 bases unmatched. TCRdb reanalysed the reads using MiXCR and keeps one entry per CDR3 protein. Of 200,000 to 250,000 distinct CDR3 sequences in the sample, 35% to 45% were seen once. The V call is TRBV27, the J call TRBJ2-7, with 9 bases that match TRBD2. Sample: CD8+ T cells from cultured PBMCs, taken from culture after CMV antigen stimulation. This receptor was identified in a human donor in good health (CMV status not recorded). Some clones in this sample may be carry-over from other donors' samples. CDR3 nucleotide sequence: TGTGCCAGCAGTTCGGCGGGAGGGGGTAGGCTTTACGAGCAGTACTTC. Translated: CASSSAGGGRLYEQYF.